This TCR beta chain was found in a study of control samples from healthy donors and cancer patients (dated by TCRdb to the early 2020s). To note about this clone: Its antigen is currently not known. The sample holds no much larger clone one base away, and base qualities are not on file.

There are 13 amino acids in the CDR3, from cysteine to phenylalanine inclusive. The read is trimmed to its CDR3 DNA, 39 bases read in frame from base 1. CDR1 is given as MDHEN and CDR2 as SYDVKM, both from the germline V gene. Compared with germline, V lacks 10 bases and J lacks 5 bases; bases without a gene match: 10. Receptors were amplified or captured by the immunoSEQ multiplex PCR assay. TCRdb took this table from immuneACCESS and kept in-frame rearrangements with V and J called. Such tables lack part of the clones; where checked against another copy, unresolved V genes explain under half of the gap, and the rest is unexplained. For this sample the table gives 70,000 to 85,000 clones, of which around 80% were detected only once. Clones ranked in the top ten supply around 10% of the sample.

This chain joins TRBV28 to TRBJ2-5, with TRBD2 matching 7 junction bases. The sequenced sample was PBMCs. This TCR was sampled from a man in his sixties with head and neck cancer. The nucleotides are TGTGCCACCCAGGGCGGGAGAGGGGAGACCCAGTACTTC. This sequence encodes CATQGGRGETQYF.